The clone carrying this TCR beta chain was seen ten or more times. What it binds is unknown. V was shortened by 2 bases and J by 3 bases, with 11 bases between the two germline ends. This CDR3 is built from 14 residues. In germline, CDR1 is SGHTS, CDR2 YDEGEE. This entry is derived from a study of T cells in Graves' hyperthyroidism and ophthalmopathy. Broader study findings: Most expanded thyroid clonotypes above 0.001 also appeared in blood.

TCR beta CDR3 region amplification was performed from RNA transcripts. The study used the HTBI primer set for a first-round RT-PCR of the TCR CDR3. MiXCR was run by TCRdb on the multiplex PCR reads, yielding one entry per CDR3 protein. The sample consists of around 600,000 distinct CDR3 sequences, more than 13% of them appearing once. The sequence was collected from a woman younger than 30 with Graves' ophthalmopathy. This rearrangement joins TRBV5-8 to TRBJ2-5, with D perhaps matching TRBD2 (6 bases). The material sequenced was blood. The CDR3 bases are TGTGCCAGCAGCTTACGGGACTTCAAAGAGACCCAGTACTTC. Its protein is CASSLRDFKETQYF.